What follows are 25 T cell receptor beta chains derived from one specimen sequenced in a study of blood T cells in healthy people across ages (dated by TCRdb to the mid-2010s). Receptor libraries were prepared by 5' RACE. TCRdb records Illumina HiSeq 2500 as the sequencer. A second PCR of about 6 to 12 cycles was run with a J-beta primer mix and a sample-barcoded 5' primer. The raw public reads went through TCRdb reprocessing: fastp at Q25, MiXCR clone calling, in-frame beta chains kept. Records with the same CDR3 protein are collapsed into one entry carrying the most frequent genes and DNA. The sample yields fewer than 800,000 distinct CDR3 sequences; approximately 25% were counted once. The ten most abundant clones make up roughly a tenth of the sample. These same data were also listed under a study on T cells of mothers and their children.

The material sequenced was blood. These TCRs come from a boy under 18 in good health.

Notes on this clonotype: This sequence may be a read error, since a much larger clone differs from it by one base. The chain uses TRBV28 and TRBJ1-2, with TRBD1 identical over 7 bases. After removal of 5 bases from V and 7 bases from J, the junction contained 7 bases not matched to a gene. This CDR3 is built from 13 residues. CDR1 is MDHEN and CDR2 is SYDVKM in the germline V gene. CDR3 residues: CASSGDRTCGYTF. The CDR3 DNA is TGTGCCAGCAGTGGGGACAGAACCTGTGGCTACACCTTC.

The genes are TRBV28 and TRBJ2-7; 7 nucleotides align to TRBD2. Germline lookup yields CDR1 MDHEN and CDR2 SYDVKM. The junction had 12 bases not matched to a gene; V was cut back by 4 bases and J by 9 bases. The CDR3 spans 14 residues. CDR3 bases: TGTGCCAGCAGTTCCTCTACTCTGGGAGGGAGGCAGTACTTC. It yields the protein CASSSSTLGGRQYF.

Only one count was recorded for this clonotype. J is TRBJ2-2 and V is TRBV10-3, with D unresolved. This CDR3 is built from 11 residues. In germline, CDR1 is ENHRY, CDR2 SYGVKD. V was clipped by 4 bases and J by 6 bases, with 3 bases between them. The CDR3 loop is CAISASGELFF. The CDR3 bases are TGTGCCATCAGTGCATCCGGGGAGCTGTTTTTT.

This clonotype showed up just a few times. The CDR3: CASSQRITGTGVVKLFF. The CDR3 nucleotides are TGCGCCAGCAGCCAAAGAATCACCGGGACAGGGGTTGTAAAACTGTTTTTT. V is TRBV4-3 and J is TRBJ1-4, with 10 bases fitting TRBD1. The ends lost 2 bases at V and 10 bases at J; junction bases unmatched: 13. The CDR3 spans 17 residues. Germline CDR1 is LGHNA and CDR2 is YSLEER.

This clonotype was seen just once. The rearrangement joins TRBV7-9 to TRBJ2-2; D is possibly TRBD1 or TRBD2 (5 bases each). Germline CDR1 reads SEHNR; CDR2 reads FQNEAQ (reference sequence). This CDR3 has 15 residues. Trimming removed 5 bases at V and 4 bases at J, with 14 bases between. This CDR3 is CASSIPGPSTGELFF. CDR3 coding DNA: TGTGCCAGCAGCATCCCGGGACCGAGCACCGGGGAGCTGTTTTTT.

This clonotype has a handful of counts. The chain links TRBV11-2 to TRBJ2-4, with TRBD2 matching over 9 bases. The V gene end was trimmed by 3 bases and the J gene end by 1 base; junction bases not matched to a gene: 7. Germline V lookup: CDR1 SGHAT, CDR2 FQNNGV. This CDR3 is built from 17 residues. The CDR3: CASSLGSGSIAKNIQYF. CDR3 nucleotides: TGTGCCAGCAGCTTGGGTAGCGGGAGTATCGCCAAAAACATTCAGTACTTC.

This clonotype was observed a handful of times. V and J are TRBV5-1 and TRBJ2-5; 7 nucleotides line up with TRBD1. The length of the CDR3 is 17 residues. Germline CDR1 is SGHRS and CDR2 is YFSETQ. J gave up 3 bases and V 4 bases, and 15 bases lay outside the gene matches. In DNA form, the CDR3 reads TGCGCCAGCAGCGCCCGGCTGGGACAGCCCACCGAAGAGACCCAGTACTTC. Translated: CASSARLGQPTEETQYF.

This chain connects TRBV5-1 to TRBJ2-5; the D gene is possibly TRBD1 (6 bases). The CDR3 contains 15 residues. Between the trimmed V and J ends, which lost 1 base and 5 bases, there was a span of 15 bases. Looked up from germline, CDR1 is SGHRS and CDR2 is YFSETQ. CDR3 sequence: CASSLQTGGWETQYF. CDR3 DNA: TGCGCCAGCAGCTTGCAGACAGGAGGATGGGAGACCCAGTACTTC.

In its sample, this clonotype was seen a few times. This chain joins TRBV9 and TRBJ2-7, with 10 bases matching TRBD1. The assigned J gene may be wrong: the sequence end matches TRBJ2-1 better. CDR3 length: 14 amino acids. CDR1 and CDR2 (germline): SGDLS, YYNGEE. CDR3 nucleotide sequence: TGTGCCACCTCGGCCGGGACAGGGGACAATGAGCAGTTCTTC. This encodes CATSAGTGDNEQFF.

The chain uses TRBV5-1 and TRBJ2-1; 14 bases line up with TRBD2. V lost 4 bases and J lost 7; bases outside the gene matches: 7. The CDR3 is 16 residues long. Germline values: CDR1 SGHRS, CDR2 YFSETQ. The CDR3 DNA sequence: TGCGCCAGCAGCGACGGACTAGCGGGAGGTGGTAATGAGCAGTTCTTC. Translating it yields CASSDGLAGGGNEQFF.

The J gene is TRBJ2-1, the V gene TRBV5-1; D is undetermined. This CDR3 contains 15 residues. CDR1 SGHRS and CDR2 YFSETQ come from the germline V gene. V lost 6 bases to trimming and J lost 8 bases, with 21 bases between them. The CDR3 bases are TGCGCCAGCAAACGTGGAGTCTCGCAGGCCGATGAGCAGTTCTTC. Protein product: CASKRGVSQADEQFF.

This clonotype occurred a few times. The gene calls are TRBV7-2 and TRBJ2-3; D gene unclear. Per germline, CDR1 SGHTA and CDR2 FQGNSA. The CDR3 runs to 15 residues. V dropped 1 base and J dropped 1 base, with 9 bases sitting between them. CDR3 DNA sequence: TGTGCCAGCAGCTTAGATCCTCTACGCACAGATACGCAGTATTTT. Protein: CASSLDPLRTDTQYF.

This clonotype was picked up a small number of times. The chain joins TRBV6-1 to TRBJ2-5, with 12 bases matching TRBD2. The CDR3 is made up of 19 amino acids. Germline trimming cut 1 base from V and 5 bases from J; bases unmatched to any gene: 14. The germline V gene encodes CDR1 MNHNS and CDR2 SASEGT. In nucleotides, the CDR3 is TGTGCCAGCAGTGAAGAGGGGGTGACTAGCGGGGGACCGCGGGAGACCCAGTACTTC. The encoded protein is CASSEEGVTSGGPRETQYF.

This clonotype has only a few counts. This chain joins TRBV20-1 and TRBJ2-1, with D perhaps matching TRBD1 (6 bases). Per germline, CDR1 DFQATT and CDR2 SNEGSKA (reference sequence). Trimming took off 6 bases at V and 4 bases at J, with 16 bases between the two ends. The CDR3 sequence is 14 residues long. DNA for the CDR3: TGCAGTGCGCGACGGGCAGGGGCATACAATGAGCAGTTCTTC. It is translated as CSARRAGAYNEQFF.

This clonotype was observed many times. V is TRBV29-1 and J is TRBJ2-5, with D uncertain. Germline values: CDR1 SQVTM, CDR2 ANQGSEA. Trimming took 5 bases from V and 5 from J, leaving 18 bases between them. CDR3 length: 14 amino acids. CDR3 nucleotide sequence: TGCAGCGTTTCTAGGTGGTTGTTTGACGAGACCCAGTACTTC. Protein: CSVSRWLFDETQYF.

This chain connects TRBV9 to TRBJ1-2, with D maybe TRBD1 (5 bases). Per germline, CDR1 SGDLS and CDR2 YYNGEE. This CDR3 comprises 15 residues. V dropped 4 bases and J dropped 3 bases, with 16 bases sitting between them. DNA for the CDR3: TGTGCCAGCAGCCCGACCGAGGGGCTCCACTATGGCTACACCTTC. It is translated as CASSPTEGLHYGYTF.

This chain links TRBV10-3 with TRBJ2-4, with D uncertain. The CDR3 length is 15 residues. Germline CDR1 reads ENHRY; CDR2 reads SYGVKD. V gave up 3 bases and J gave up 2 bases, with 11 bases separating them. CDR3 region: CAISEVDRTKNIQYF. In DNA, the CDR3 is TGTGCCATCAGTGAAGTCGATCGTACCAAAAACATTCAGTACTTC.

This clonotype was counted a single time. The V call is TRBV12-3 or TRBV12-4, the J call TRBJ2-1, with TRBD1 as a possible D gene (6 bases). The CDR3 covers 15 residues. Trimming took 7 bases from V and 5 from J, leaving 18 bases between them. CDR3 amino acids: CASTSGAGIHNEQFF. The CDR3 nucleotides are TGTGCCAGCACCTCAGGGGCGGGTATACACAATGAGCAGTTCTTC.

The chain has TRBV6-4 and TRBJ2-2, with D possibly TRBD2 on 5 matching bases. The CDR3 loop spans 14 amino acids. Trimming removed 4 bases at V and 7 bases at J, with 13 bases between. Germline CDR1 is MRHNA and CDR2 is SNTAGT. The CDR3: CASSVAWPDGELFF. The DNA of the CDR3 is TGTGCCAGCAGTGTAGCGTGGCCTGACGGGGAGCTGTTTTTT.

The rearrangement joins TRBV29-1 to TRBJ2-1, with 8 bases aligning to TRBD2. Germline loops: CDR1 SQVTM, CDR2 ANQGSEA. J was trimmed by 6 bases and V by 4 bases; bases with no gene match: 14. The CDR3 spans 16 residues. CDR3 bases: TGCAGCGTTGCCCCACTCCTTCGACTAGCGAGCAATGAGCAGTTCTTC. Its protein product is CSVAPLLRLASNEQFF.

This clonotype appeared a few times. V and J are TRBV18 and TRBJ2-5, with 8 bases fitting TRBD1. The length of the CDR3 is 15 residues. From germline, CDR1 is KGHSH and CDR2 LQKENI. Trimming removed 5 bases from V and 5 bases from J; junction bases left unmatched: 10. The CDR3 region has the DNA TGTGCCAGCTCAGGAGGACAGGGCCCCCTCGAGACCCAGTACTTC. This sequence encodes CASSGGQGPLETQYF.

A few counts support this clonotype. The CDR3 region is CASSDPDSRLDSYNEQFF. DNA of the CDR3: TGTGCCAGCAGTGACCCGGACAGTCGACTCGACTCCTACAATGAGCAGTTCTTC. The chain links TRBV2 to TRBJ2-1, with D possibly TRBD1 on 6 matching bases. Trimming took 3 bases from V and 0 from J, leaving 18 bases between them. The CDR3 runs to 18 residues. Germline loops: CDR1 SNHLY, CDR2 FYNNEI. Filled out from reference TRBV2 and TRBJ2-1, the complete variable domain reads EPEVTQTPSHQVTQMGQEVILRCVPISNHLYFYWYRQILGQKVEFLVSFYNNEISEKSEIFDDQFSVERPDGSNFTLKIRSTKLEDSAMYFCASSDPDSRLDSYNEQFFGPGTRLTVL.

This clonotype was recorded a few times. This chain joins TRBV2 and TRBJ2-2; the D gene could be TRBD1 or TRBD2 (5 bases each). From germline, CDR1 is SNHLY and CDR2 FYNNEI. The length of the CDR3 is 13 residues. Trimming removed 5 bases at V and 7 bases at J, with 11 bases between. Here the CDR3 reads CASSYTGRGELFF. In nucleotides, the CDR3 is TGTGCCAGCAGTTACACGGGGCGCGGGGAGCTGTTTTTT.

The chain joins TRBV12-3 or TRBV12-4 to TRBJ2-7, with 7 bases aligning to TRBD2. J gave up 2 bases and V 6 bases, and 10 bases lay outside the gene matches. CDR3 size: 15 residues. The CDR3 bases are TGTGCCAGCAGCTGGGGGGGGGTCGTTCCCTACGAGCAGTACTTC. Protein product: CASSWGGVVPYEQYF.

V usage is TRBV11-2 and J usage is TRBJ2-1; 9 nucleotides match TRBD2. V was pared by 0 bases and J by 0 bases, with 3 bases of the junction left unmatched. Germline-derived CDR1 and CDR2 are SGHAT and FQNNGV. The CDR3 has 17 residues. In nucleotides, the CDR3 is TGTGCCAGCAGCTTAGATAGTAGCGGGAGCTCCTACAATGAGCAGTTCTTC. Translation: CASSLDSSGSSYNEQFF.